The 6 T cell receptor beta chains reported below all come from one sample, sequenced in a study of radiotherapy plus CTLA-4 blockade in lung cancer. Assay: immunoSEQ multiplex PCR; the TCRdb copy retains only in-frame clones and omits some. The sample has 35,000 to 45,000 clones; 72% are singletons. Material: peripheral blood, obtained from a patient treated with radiotherapy plus ipilimumab. All receptors derive from a human donor with non-small cell lung cancer who had stable disease on radiotherapy plus ipilimumab.

V and J are TRBV7-2 and TRBJ2-1; possibly TRBD1 for D (6 bases). Germline values: CDR1 SGHTA, CDR2 FQGNSA. V was clipped by 3 bases and J by 0 bases, with 6 bases between them. The CDR3 runs to 14 residues. The CDR3 bases are TGTGCCAGCAGCTTCAGGGGCTCCTACAATGAGCAGTTCTTC. Protein product: CASSFRGSYNEQFF.

This sequence joins TRBV5-1 and TRBJ1-2, with a weak D call TRBD1 (6 bases). The CDR3 spans 16 residues. Per germline, CDR1 SGHRS and CDR2 YFSETQ. Trimming took off 4 bases at V and 0 bases at J, with 16 bases between the two ends. The CDR3 DNA reads TGCGCCAGCAGCACGGGGGGACAACAAACTAACTATGGCTACACCTTC. Translating it yields CASSTGGQQTNYGYTF.

This clone was seen more than once but under ten times. The V and J genes are TRBV30 and TRBJ1-5, with D possibly TRBD1 on 6 matching bases. This CDR3 spans 15 amino acids. Germline CDR1 and CDR2: GTSNPN and SVGIG (reference sequence). V was cut by 0 bases and J by 5 bases, with 14 bases left in between. Here the CDR3 DNA reads TGTGCCTGGAGTGTGGGCGGGGGCGTCGATCAGCCCCAGCATTTT. Protein product: CAWSVGGGVDQPQHF.

The chain links TRBV27 to TRBJ1-2; 8 bases line up with TRBD1. Per germline, CDR1 MNHEY and CDR2 SMNVEV (reference sequence). V was clipped by 7 bases and J by 1 base; unmatched bases: 20. CDR3 length: 19 residues. The CDR3 loop reads CASTKTLGAGGLYNYGYTF. The DNA for the CDR3 is TGTGCCAGCACCAAAACCCTGGGGGCAGGGGGCCTCTATAACTATGGCTACACCTTC.

CDR3 nucleotide sequence: TGTGCTAGTGCCCCGGACAGGGCCACTAACTATGGCTACACCTTC. This encodes CASAPDRATNYGYTF. The J gene is TRBJ1-2, the V gene TRBV12-5; 8 nucleotides align to TRBD1. Germline CDR1 LGHNT, CDR2 FRNRAP. V lost 7 bases to trimming and J lost 0 bases; unmatched junction nucleotides: 7. The CDR3 has 15 residues.

For this clone: Germline and junction disagree at one end, which may indicate a read error. The rearrangement links TRBV9 to TRBJ2-1; possibly TRBD1 for D (6 bases). This CDR3 is 16 amino acids long. Germline V lookup: CDR1 SGDLS, CDR2 YYNGEE. CDR3 amino acids: CASSAQQGISNNEQFF. The CDR3, as DNA: TGTGCCAGCAGCGCGCAACAGGGAATCTCCAACAATGAGCAGTTCTTC.